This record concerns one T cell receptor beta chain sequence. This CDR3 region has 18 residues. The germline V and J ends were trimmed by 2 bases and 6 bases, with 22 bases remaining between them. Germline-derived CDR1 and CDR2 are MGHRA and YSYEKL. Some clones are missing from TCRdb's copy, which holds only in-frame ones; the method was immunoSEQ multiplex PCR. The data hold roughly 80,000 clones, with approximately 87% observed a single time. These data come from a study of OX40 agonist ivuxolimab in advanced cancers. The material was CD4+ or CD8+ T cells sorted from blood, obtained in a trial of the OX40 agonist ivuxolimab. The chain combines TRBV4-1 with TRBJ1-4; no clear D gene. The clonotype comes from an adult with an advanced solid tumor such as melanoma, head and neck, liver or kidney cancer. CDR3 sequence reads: CASSQFRNRPIRDEKLFF. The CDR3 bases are TGCGCCAGCAGCCAATTTCGTAATCGACCCATCCGGGATGAAAAACTGTTTTTT.